The sequence of this TCR beta chain was determined in a study of shared clonotypes between healthy human individuals. General study results and limits: The study found 4.5% to 6% of naive CD4 clonotypes shared across several donors.

The CDR3 totals 14 residues. Deletions cut 1 base from V and 0 bases from J, with 4 bases between. Germline lookup yields CDR1 SGHVS and CDR2 FQNEAQ. Replicate sorted-subset PCRs were loaded with around 200 ng DNA, 29,000 or so T cell genomes. Some clones are missing from TCRdb's copy, which holds only in-frame ones; the method was immunoSEQ multiplex PCR. The data contain over 1.5 million clones, 98% of them singletons. Adult Caucasians living in Nashville, Tennessee made up all of the donors. Negatively enriched CD4+ T cells were divided by CD45RA into naive and memory. A word on this clone: Antigen: not known.

This clonotype originated in a man aged 25-45 years in good health. The J gene is TRBJ2-1, the V gene TRBV7-8; no clear D gene. Sequenced material: naive CD4+ T cells sorted from blood. Subset described: CD45RA+ positively selected. CDR3 sequence reads: CASSLEVSYNEQFF. CDR3 in DNA: TGTGCCAGCAGCTTAGAAGTCTCCTACAATGAGCAGTTCTTC. Full variable domain (missing parts from reference TRBV7-8 and TRBJ2-1): GAGVSQSPRYKVAKRGQDVALRCDPISGHVSLFWYQQALGQGPEFLTYFQNEAQLDKSGLPSDRFFAERPEGSVSTLKIQRTQQEDSAVYLCASSLEVSYNEQFFGPGTRLTVL.